A selection of T cell receptor beta chains follows, all from one sample in a study of blood T cell repertoires in COVID-19. TCRdb keeps only in-frame clones here, not all; method: immunoSEQ multiplex PCR. The sample has 410,000 or so clones, 75% to 90% seen once; the top ten hold under 1.5%. Sequenced sample: peripheral blood. These receptors were obtained from a young woman with active or convalescent COVID-19. Each CDR3 is given with its conserved first and last residue.

TRBJ1-1	TRBV19	CASSKGQTMNTEAFF
TRBJ2-1	TRBV9	CASSRRTSGANEQFF
TRBJ1-1	TRBV2	CASSSRDINTEAFF
TRBJ1-2	TRBV5-6	CASSLDQNYGYTF
TRBJ2-2	TRBV29-1	CSVFSTGQGVSGELFF
TRBJ1-1	TRBV18	CASSRDSQNTEAFF
TRBJ1-1	TRBV19	CASRPGTGDPNTEAFF
TRBJ2-2	TRBV2	CASSPRGNTGELFF
TRBJ2-1	TRBV19	CASRSPMKRDEQFF
TRBJ2-7	TRBV4-1	CASSHVAGNYEQYF
TRBJ2-5	TRBV28	CASRSPREPRQETQYF
TRBJ1-1	TRBV27	CASRTGTQAFF
TRBJ2-3	TRBV5-4	CASSFSGTSTDTQYF
TRBJ1-1	TRBV7-9	CASSASIGRTEAFF
TRBJ1-1	TRBV6-5	CASSREPIGNTEAFF
TRBJ1-2	TRBV3-1/TRBV3-2	CASSPQAEYGYTF
TRBJ2-5	TRBV19	CASSKYWGGIRETQYF
TRBJ1-2	TRBV4-1	CASSPVGEGTLGYTF
TRBJ2-7	TRBV11-2	CASSFGQGQEQYF
TRBJ2-3	TRBV27	CASSSDRVSTDTQYF
TRBJ1-2	TRBV6-1	CASSEGTVGGYTF
TRBJ1-2	TRBV5-1	CASSLVLGGAGNTF
TRBJ1-2	TRBV7-2	CASSTGGSGYTF
TRBJ1-1	TRBV19	CASSLGTGITEAFF
TRBJ2-3	TRBV2	CASVTGGTDTQYF
TRBJ2-7	TRBV10-2	CASSDLDTPGGWEQYF
TRBJ2-1	TRBV5-6	CASRSQTSSSSYNEQFF
TRBJ1-2	TRBV2	CASSETLTNYGYTF